This TCR beta chain was identified in a study of blood T cells in healthy people across ages. Findings and caveats of the study: Per million T cells, TCR beta diversity dropped roughly linearly as age increased. The unsorted PBMCs prevented any conclusive comparison of naive versus antigen-experienced cells.

This clonotype was picked up many times. Its antigen is undetermined. The CDR3 is made up of 14 amino acids. CDR1 and CDR2 (germline): MNHEY, SVGAGI. Losses at the gene ends were 6 bases for V and 3 bases for J; bases not matched to a gene: 4. Each donor's blood draw was around 9.2 milliliters of peripheral blood. The second PCR ran about 6 to 11 cycles with a sample-barcoded 5' primer and J-beta primers. Every sample gave at least 3 million paired-end reads containing CDR3. TCRdb re-called the 5' RACE reads through MiXCR, storing one row per CDR3 protein. In the table there are about 670,000 distinct CDR3 sequences, roughly half of which are singletons.

The sample taken for sequencing was blood. J is TRBJ2-1 and V is TRBV6-5, with TRBD1 matching 8 bases. The receptor was isolated from a woman older than 75 in good health. The CDR3 nucleotides read TGTGCCAGCAGAACAGGGGGGAACTACAATGAGCAGTTCTTC. The encoded protein is CASRTGGNYNEQFF.